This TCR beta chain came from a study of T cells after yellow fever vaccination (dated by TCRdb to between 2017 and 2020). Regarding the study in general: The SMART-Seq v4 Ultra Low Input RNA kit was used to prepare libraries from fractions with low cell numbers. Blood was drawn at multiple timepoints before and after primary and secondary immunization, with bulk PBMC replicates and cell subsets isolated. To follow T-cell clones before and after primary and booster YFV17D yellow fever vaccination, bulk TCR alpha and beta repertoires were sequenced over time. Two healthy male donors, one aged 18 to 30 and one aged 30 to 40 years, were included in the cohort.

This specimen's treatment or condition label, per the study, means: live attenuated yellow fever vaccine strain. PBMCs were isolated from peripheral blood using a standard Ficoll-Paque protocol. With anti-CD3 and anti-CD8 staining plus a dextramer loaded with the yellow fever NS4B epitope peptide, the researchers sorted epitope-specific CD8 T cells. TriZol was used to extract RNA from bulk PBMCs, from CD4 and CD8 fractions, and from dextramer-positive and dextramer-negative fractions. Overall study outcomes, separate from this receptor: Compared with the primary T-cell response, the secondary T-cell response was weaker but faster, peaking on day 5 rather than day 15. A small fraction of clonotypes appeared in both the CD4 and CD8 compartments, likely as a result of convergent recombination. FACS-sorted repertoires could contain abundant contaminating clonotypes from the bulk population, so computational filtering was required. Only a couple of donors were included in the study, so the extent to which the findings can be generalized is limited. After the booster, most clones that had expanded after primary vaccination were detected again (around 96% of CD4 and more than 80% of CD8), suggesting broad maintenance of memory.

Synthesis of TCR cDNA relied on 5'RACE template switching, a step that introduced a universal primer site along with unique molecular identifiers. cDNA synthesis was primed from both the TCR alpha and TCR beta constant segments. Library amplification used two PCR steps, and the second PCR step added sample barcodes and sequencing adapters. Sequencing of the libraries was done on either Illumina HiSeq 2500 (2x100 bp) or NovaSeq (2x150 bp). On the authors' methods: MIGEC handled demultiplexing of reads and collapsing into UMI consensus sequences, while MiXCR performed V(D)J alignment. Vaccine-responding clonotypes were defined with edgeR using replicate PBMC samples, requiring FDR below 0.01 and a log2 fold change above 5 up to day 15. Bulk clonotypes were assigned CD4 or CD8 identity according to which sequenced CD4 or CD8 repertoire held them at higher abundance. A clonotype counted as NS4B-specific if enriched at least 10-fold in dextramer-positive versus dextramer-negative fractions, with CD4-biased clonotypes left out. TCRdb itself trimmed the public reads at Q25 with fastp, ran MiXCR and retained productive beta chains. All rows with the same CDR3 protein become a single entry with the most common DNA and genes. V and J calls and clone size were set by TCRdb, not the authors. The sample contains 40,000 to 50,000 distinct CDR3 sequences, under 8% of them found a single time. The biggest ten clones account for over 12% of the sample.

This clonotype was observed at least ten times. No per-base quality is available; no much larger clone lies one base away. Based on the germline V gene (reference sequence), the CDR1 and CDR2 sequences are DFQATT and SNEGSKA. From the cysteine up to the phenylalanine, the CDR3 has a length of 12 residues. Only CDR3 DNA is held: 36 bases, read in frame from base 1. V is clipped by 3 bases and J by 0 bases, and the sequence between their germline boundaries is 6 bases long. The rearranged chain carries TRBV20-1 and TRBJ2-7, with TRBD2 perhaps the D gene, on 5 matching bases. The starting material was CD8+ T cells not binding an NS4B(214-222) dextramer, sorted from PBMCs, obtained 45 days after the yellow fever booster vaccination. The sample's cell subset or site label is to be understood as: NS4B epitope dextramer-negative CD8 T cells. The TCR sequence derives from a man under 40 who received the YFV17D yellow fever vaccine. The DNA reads TGCAGTGCTAGGGACTTCTCCTACGAGCAGTACTTC. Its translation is CSARDFSYEQYF.